This T cell receptor beta chain was obtained from a study of blood T cell repertoires in COVID-19. For the study at large: The United States, Italy and Spain were the sources of the acute and convalescent COVID-19 samples.

Per the original data handling: Estimated nucleated cell counts came from reference gene primer amplification. Sequencing was performed with immunoSEQ multiplex PCR; in TCRdb, only in-frame clones are kept and a portion is missing. V and J calls and clone size follow that table, whereas D and trimming were derived from the DNA. The top ten hold around 3.9% of the sample, which has approximately 54,000 clones, approximately 91% seen once. V trimming: 10 bases; J trimming: 0 bases; junction bases outside the gene matches: 7. The germline V gene has CDR1 WSHSY and CDR2 SAAADI. The CDR3 extends over 14 amino acids.

The clonotype originates from a man in his fifties or sixties with acute or convalescent COVID-19. The sequenced sample was peripheral blood. The genes are TRBV10-2 and TRBJ1-2; 8 bases map to TRBD1. The CDR3 DNA reads as TGCGCCACCTCAGGGGGCCTTGCTAACTATGGCTACACCTTC. Residues: CATSGGLANYGYTF.